The entry below describes one TCR beta chain. What it recognizes is unknown. V was shortened by 3 bases and J by 4 bases, with 15 bases between the two germline ends. From germline, CDR1 is MNHNY and CDR2 SVGAGI (reference sequence). The CDR3 spans 15 residues. The data derive from a study of T cell repertoires and HLA-DP antigens. Study information: In vitro CD4+ alloreactivity was against HeLa-presented HLA-DP.

This table comes from immunoSEQ multiplex PCR, and its TCRdb copy is limited to in-frame clones, with some not included. Among almost 90,000 clones listed, roughly 86% were seen once. Study-level findings and limits: The CD4+ repertoire was not split into naive and memory. Average cumulative frequency of previously undetected clones was 36.3% against one allele and 45% to 65% against the other.

The V and J genes are TRBV6-6 and TRBJ1-1; D call uncertain. Sequencing was performed on CD4+ T cells from PBMCs. The source of this sequence is a man aged 45-60 years in good health and CMV-seronegative. CDR3 sequence: CASSYQAGFRTEAFF. The CDR3 DNA reads as TGTGCCAGCAGTTATCAGGCGGGGTTCCGCACTGAAGCTTTCTTT.